The next 9 T cell receptor beta chains were all read from a single sample in a study of Ad26.COV2.S vaccination and SARS-CoV-2 variants. Data came from immunoSEQ multiplex PCR; TCRdb stores just in-frame clones and leaves some out. The repertoire consists of roughly 380,000 clones, with around 86% occurring once and the leading ten covering roughly 3.1%. The treatment here: some 20 received Ad26.COV2.S at low or high dose, single or two shots; 5 received placebo; per-sample allocation not given. Day 63 after the first injection of vaccine or placebo was the sampling time. The sample was peripheral blood, taken in a trial of Ad26.COV2.S vaccine versus placebo. Receptors were obtained from a person aged 18 to 65 who received the Ad26.COV2.S COVID-19 vaccine or a placebo.

The chain combines TRBV19 with TRBJ1-1, with TRBD1 matching over 7 bases. This CDR3 has 19 residues. The V gene end was trimmed by 4 bases and the J gene end by 1 base; junction bases not matched to a gene: 18. Germline assignment: CDR1 LNHDA and CDR2 SQIVND (reference sequence). The CDR3 here is CASSTSWPSRGRANTEAFF. The CDR3 coding sequence is TGTGCCAGTAGTACCTCTTGGCCTTCCAGGGGGAGGGCGAACACTGAAGCTTTCTTT.

The chain couples TRBV4-3 to TRBJ1-3; possibly TRBD1 for D (6 bases). The CDR3 totals 15 residues. The germline V and J ends were trimmed by 1 base and 8 bases, with 15 bases remaining between them. Germline CDR1 and CDR2: LGHNA and YSLEER. The CDR3 spells CASSQGGAGDYTIYF. CDR3 sequence (DNA): TGCGCCAGCAGCCAAGGGGGGGCAGGGGATTACACCATATATTTT.

This chain joins TRBV30 and TRBJ1-2; the D is unclear. Germline CDR1 GTSNPN, CDR2 SVGIG (reference sequence). This CDR3 comprises 12 residues. The V end lost 4 bases, the J end lost 8 bases, and 14 bases lay between the germline ends. CDR3 amino acids: CAWTSRARGYTF. CDR3 nucleotides: TGTGCCTGGACCTCTCGTGCACGCGGCTACACCTTC.

This chain uses TRBV11-2 with TRBJ2-3, with D tentatively TRBD2 (6 bases). The V end lost 5 bases, the J end lost 0 bases, and 21 bases lay between the germline ends. The CDR3 is 18 residues long. CDR1 SGHAT and CDR2 FQNNGV come from the germline V gene. The CDR3 DNA sequence: TGTGCCAGCAGCCCCCGCCGAACGAGCGGGCCTAGCACAGATACGCAGTATTTT. Its protein is CASSPRRTSGPSTDTQYF.

This clone was observed a single time. This rearrangement joins TRBV5-1 to TRBJ1-2, with TRBD1 as a possible D gene (6 bases). CDR1 SGHRS and CDR2 YFSETQ come from the germline V gene. Trimming removed 0 bases from V and 7 bases from J, with 10 bases in between. CDR3 length: 13 amino acids. For the CDR3, the DNA is TGCGCCAGCAGCTTGGATCAGGGGAGTGGCTACACCTTC. Translated, it gives CASSLDQGSGYTF. The whole variable domain, remainder taken from reference TRBV5-1 and TRBJ1-2, is KAGVTQTPRYLIKTRGQQVTLSCSPISGHRSVSWYQQTPGQGLQFLFEYFSETQRNKGNFPGRFSGRQFSNSRSEMNVSTLELGDSALYLCASSLDQGSGYTFGSGTRLTVV.

The V and J genes are TRBV6-1 and TRBJ1-2; the match to TRBD1 covers 7 bases. V lost 5 bases to trimming and J lost 0 bases; unmatched junction nucleotides: 9. The CDR3 length is 16 residues. Germline V gene data show CDR1 as MNHNS and CDR2 as SASEGT. The CDR3 nucleotides read TGTGCCAGCAGTAAAGGGGGCGCGGGAACTAACTATGGCTACACCTTC. Protein product: CASSKGGAGTNYGYTF.

The chain employs TRBV4-1 and TRBJ1-2; D remains unclear. This CDR3 has 16 residues. CDR1 is MGHRA and CDR2 is YSYEKL in the germline V gene. Trimming removed 1 base from V and 5 bases from J, with 17 bases in between. As DNA, the CDR3 is TGCGCCAGCAGCCAAGTCGGGTCGGTGAAAGCGTATGGCTACACCTTC. It is translated as CASSQVGSVKAYGYTF.

The chain joins TRBV18 to TRBJ1-6; 8 bases line up with TRBD1. Unmatched junction bases numbered 3, after V lost 5 bases and J lost 6 bases. The CDR3 loop spans 14 amino acids. Germline CDR1 reads KGHSH; CDR2 reads LQKENI. CDR3 bases: TGTGCCAGCTCAACAACAGGGGGTAATTCACCCCTCCACTTT. It codes for CASSTTGGNSPLHF.

This sequence joins TRBV12-3 or TRBV12-4 and TRBJ2-3; D might be TRBD2 (5 bases). This CDR3 has 11 residues. Trimming removed 3 bases at V and 10 bases at J, with 8 bases between. The CDR3, as DNA: TGTGCCAGCAGTTTCGGGATTGCGCAGTATTTT. This translates into CASSFGIAQYF.